Included here is one T cell receptor (beta chain) sequence, with context. This receptor's antigen is unknown. Per-base quality was not reported, and no clone a single base away is much larger than it. This entry belongs to a study of blood T cell repertoires in COVID-19 (dated by TCRdb to 2018 to 2020). Looking at the study overall: Samples from collaborators originated in the United States, Italy and Spain and spanned both the acute and convalescent phases of COVID-19. A freely available public database, intended as a resource for researchers studying the immune response to SARS-CoV-2, is where the repertoires were released. Where available, HLA class I and class II types were taken from metadata supplied by the sample provider and were not determined by assay-based typing. The samples were drawn from the first 160 participants of the ongoing ImmuneRACE study and from 1,254 subjects provided by 6 global collaborators. A de-identified subject ID, COVID-19 status, age in years and sex were almost always included in the sample metadata. Subjects who had been exposed to COVID-19, were actively infected with it, or had recovered from it provided the deeply sampled blood TCRbeta repertoires that made up the dataset. The material from the prospective study consisted of cDNA or gDNA derived from T cells, B-cell-depleted T cells, or PBMCs.

The paper's findings and limits, for the study overall: How much clinical and demographic metadata was included differed by source and by participant, and the metadata was provided uncurated.

The collaborating institutions used their own protocols to collect whole blood in K2EDTA tubes. For TCRbeta analysis, collaborators shipped samples as frozen whole blood, isolated PBMCs, or DNA extracted from either of those sample types. TCRbeta CDR3 regions were amplified from genomic DNA using the immunoSEQ Assay, a bias-controlled multiplex PCR. The paper's processing steps were these. Within the assay, amplification of reference gene primers was used to estimate how many nucleated cells each sample contained. To quantify the absolute abundance of each unique TCRbeta CDR3 rearrangement, sequence reads were collapsed and filtered. For each sample, productive Simpson clonality was calculated as the square root of Simpson's diversity index across productive rearrangements. The table comes from immuneACCESS by way of TCRdb, which keeps in-frame sequences with V and J called. Part of the clones is missing from these tables; in studies checked, under half for an unresolved V gene and the rest for unknown reasons. From that table come the V and J calls and clone size; the DNA was used to work out D and trimming. For this sample the table gives roughly 120,000 clones, of which around 89% were detected only once. The top ten clones comprise over 4% of the sample.

The sequenced sample was peripheral blood. The sequence came from a woman aged 45-60 years with acute or convalescent COVID-19.

The CDR3 corresponds to CASSPNVDRNTEAFF. The nucleotides read TGTGCCAGCAGCCCCAACGTTGACAGAAACACTGAAGCTTTCTTT. Recombination joined TRBV7-9 with TRBJ1-1; matching of 5 bases hints at TRBD1 as the D gene. V and J lose 5 bases and 2 bases, and a span of 15 bases separates them. CDR1 SEHNR and CDR2 FQNEAQ are derived from the germline V gene (reference sequence). From the cysteine up to the phenylalanine, the CDR3 has a length of 15 residues. Only CDR3 DNA remains: 45 bases, in frame from the first base.